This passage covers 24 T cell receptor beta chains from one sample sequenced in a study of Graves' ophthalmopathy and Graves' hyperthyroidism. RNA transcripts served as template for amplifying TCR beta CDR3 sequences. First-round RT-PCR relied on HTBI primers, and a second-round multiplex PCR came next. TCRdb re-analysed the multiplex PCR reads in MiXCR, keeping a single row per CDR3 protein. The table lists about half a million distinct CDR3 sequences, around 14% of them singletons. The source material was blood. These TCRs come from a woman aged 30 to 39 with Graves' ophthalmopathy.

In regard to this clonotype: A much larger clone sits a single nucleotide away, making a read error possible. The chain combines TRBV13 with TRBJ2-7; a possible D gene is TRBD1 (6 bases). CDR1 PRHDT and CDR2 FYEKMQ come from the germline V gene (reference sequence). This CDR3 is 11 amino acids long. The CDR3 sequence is CSSSQDSGQYF. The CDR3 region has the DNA TGTTCCAGCAGCCAGGACAGTGGACAGTACTTC.

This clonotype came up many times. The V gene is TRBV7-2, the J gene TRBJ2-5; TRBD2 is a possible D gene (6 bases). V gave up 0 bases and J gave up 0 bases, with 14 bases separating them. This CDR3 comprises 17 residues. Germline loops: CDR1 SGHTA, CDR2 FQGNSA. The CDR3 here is CASSLAWGSGYQETQYF. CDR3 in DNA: TGTGCCAGCAGCTTAGCTTGGGGTAGCGGATACCAAGAGACCCAGTACTTC.

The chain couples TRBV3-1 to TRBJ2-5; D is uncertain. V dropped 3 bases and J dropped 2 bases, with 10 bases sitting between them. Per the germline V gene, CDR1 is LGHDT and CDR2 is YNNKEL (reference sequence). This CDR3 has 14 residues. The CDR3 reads CASSHRTYQETQYF. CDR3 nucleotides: TGTGCCAGCAGCCACCGGACGTATCAAGAGACCCAGTACTTC.

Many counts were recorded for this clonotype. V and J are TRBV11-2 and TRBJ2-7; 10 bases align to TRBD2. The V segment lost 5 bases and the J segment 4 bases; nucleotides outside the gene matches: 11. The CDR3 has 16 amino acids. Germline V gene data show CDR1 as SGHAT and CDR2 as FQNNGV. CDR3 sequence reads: CASSRRTSGADYEQYF. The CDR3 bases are TGTGCCAGCAGCCGCCGGACTAGCGGAGCCGATTACGAGCAGTACTTC.

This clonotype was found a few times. Here the CDR3 DNA reads TGTGCCAGCAGCGCAATCCCGGGACACAACTACGAGCAGTACTTC. Its translation: CASSAIPGHNYEQYF. This chain joins TRBV11-2 and TRBJ2-7; tentative D call: TRBD1 (6 bases). Per the germline V gene, CDR1 is SGHAT and CDR2 is FQNNGV. CDR3 size: 15 residues. The V and J ends lost 5 bases and 3 bases respectively, with 17 bases between them.

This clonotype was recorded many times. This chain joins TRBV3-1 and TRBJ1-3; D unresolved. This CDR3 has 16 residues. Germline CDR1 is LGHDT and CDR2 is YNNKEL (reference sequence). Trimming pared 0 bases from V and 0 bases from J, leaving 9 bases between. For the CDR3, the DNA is TGTGCCAGCAGCCAAGATTGGGCCTACTCTGGAAACACCATATATTTT. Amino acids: CASSQDWAYSGNTIYF.

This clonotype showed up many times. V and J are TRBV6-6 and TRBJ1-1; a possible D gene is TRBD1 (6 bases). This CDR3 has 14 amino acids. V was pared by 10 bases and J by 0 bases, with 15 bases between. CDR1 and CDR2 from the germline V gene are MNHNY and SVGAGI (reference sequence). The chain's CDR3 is CATYRDDMNTEAFF. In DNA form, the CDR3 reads TGTGCCACTTACAGGGACGACATGAACACTGAAGCTTTCTTT.

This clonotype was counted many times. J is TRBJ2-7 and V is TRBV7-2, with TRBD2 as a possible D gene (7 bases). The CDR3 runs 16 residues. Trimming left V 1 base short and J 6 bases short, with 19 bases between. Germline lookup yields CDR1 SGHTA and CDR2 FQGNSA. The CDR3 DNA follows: TGTGCCAGCAGCTTAGTAGGGGGGGGAAATCCCTCCGAGCAGTACTTC. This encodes CASSLVGGGNPSEQYF. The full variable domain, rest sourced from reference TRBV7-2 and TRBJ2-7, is GAGVSQSPSNKVTEKGKDVELRCDPISGHTALYWYRQSLGQGLEFLIYFQGNSAPDKSGLPSDRFSAERTGGSVSTLTIQRTQQEDSAVYLCASSLVGGGNPSEQYFGPGTRLTVT.

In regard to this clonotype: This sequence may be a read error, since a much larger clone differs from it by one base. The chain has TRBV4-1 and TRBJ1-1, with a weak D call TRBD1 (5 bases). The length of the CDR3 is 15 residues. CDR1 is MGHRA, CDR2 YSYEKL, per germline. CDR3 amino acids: CASTIRGGEDTEACF. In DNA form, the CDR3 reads TGCGCCAGCACAATACGGGGCGGGGAGGACACTGAAGCTTGCTTT.

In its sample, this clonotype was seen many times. CDR3 protein: CASSLWTSSGELFF. The CDR3 bases are TGCGCCAGCAGCTTATGGACTAGCTCAGGGGAGCTGTTTTTT. This sequence joins TRBV5-1 and TRBJ2-2; 8 positions match TRBD2. The CDR3 is 14 residues long. Trimming took 2 bases from V and 8 from J; bases not matched to a gene: 5. Germline CDR1 reads SGHRS; CDR2 reads YFSETQ. The variable domain in full, completed from reference TRBV5-1 and TRBJ2-2, reads KAGVTQTPRYLIKTRGQQVTLSCSPISGHRSVSWYQQTPGQGLQFLFEYFSETQRNKGNFPGRFSGRQFSNSRSEMNVSTLELGDSALYLCASSLWTSSGELFFGEGSRLTVL.

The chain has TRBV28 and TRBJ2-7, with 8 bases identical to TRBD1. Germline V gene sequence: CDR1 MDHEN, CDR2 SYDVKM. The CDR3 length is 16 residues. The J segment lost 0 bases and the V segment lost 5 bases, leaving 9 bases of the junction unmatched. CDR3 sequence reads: CASSALIGTGSYEQYF. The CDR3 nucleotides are TGTGCCAGCAGTGCCCTCATCGGGACAGGCTCCTACGAGCAGTACTTC.

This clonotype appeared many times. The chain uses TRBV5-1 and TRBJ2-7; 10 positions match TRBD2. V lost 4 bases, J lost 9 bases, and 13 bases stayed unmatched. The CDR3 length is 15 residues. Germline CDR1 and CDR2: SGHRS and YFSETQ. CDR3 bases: TGCGCCAGCAGCCCCGGGACTAGCGCCCAGGCTAGGCAGTACTTC. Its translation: CASSPGTSAQARQYF.

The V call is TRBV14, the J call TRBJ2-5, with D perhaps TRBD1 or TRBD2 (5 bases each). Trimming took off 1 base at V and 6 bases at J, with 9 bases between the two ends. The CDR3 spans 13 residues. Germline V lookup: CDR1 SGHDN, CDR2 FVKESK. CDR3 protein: CASSQVGGQTQYF. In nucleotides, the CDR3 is TGTGCCAGCAGCCAAGTTGGGGGACAGACCCAGTACTTC.

CDR3 bases: TGTGCCAGCAGCCCCAACAGGGGCGGGAAGACCCAGTACTTC. Residues: CASSPNRGGKTQYF. This chain connects TRBV28 to TRBJ2-5, with TRBD1 as a possible D gene (7 bases). Germline-derived CDR1 and CDR2 are MDHEN and SYDVKM. The length of the CDR3 is 14 residues. V lost 6 bases and J 6 bases, leaving 17 bases between the germline ends.

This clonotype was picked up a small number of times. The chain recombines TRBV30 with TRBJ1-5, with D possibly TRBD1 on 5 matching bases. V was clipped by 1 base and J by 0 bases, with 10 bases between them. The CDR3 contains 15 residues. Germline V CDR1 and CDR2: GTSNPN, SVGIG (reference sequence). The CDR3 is CAWSDDSFSNQPQHF. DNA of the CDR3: TGTGCCTGGAGTGACGACAGCTTTAGCAATCAGCCCCAGCATTTT.

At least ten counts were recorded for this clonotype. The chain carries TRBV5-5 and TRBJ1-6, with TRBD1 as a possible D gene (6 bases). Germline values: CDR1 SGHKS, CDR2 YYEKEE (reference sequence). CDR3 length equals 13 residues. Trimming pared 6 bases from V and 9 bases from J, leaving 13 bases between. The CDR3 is CASIGGSGSPLHF. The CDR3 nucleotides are TGTGCCAGCATCGGGGGCTCGGGTTCACCCCTCCACTTT.

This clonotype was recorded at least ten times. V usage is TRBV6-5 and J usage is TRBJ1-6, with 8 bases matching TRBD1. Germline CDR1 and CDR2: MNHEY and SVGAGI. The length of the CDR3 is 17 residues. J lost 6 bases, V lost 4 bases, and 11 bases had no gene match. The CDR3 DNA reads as TGTGCCAGCAGTTCCCCAGGGACAGGTCGCTTTAATTCACCCCTCCACTTT. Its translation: CASSSPGTGRFNSPLHF.

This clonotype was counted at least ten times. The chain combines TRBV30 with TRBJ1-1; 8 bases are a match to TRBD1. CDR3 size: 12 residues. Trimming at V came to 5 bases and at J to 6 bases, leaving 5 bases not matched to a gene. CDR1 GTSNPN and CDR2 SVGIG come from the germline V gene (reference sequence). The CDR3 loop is CAWSGTGAEAFF. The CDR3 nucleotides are TGTGCCTGGTCTGGGACAGGTGCTGAAGCTTTCTTT. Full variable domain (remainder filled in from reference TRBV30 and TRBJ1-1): SQTIHQWPATLVQPVGSPLSLECTVEGTSNPNLYWYRQAAGRGLQLLFYSVGIGQISSEVPQNLSASRPQDRQFILSSKKLLLSDSGFYLCAWSGTGAEAFFGQGTRLTVV.

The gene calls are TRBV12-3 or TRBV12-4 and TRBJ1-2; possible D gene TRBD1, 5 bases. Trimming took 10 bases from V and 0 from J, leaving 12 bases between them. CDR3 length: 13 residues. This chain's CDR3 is CATKVDTNYGYTF. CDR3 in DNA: TGTGCCACCAAAGTGGACACTAACTATGGCTACACCTTC.

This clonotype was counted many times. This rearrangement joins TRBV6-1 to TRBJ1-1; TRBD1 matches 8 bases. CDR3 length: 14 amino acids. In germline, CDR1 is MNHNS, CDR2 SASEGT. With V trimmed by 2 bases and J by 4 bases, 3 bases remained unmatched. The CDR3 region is CASSEQGAPTEAFF. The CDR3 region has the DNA TGTGCCAGCAGTGAACAGGGGGCTCCCACTGAAGCTTTCTTT.

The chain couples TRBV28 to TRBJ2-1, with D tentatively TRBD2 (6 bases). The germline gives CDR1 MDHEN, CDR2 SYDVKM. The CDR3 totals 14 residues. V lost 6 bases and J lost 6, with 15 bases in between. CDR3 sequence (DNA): TGTGCCAGCAGCTCACCGGGACTCTCCAATGAGCAGTTCTTC. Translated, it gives CASSSPGLSNEQFF.

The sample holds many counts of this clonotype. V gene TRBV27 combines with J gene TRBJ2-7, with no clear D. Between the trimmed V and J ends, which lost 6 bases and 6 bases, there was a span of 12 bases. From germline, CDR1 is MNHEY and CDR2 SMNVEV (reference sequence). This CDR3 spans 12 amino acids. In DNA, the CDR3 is TGTGCCAGCAGCCCCCTTCCGGGCGAGCAGTACTTC. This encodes CASSPLPGEQYF.

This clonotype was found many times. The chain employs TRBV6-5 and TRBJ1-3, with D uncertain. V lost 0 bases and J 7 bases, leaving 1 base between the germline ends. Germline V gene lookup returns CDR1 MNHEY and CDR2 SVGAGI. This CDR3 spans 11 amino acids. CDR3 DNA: TGTGCCAGCAGTTACTCGAACACCATATATTTT. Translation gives CASSYSNTIYF.

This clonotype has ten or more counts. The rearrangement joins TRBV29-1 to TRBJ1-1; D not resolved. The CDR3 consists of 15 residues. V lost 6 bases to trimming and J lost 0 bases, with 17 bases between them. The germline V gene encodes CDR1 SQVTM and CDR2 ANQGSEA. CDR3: CSVDRATSVNTEAFF. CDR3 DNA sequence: TGCAGCGTGGACCGGGCCACAAGCGTGAACACTGAAGCTTTCTTT.